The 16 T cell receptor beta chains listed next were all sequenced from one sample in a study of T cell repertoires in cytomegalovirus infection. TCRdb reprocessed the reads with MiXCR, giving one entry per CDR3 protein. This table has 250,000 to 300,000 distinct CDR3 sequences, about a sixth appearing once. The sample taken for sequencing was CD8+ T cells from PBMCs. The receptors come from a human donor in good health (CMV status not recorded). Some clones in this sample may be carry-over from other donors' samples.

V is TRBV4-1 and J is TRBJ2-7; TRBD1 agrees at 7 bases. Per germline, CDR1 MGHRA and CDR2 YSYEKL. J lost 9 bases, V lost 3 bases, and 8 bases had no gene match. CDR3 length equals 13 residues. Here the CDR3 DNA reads TGCGCCAGCAGCCAGGCCCTCGGGACAGTGCAGTACTTC. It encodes CASSQALGTVQYF.

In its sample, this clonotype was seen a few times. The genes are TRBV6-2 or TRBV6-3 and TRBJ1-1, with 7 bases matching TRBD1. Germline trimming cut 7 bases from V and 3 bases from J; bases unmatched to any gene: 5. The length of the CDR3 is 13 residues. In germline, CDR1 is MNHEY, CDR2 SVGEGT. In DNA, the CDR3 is TGTGCCAGCACTAAGACAGGGTACACTGAAGCTTTCTTT. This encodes CASTKTGYTEAFF.

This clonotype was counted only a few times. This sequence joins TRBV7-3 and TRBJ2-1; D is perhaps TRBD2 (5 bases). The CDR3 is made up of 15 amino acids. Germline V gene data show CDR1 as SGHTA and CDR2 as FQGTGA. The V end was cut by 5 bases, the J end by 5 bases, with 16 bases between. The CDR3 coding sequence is TGTGCCAGCAGCCCCCAAACTAGTCTGGACAATGAGCAGTTCTTC. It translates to CASSPQTSLDNEQFF.

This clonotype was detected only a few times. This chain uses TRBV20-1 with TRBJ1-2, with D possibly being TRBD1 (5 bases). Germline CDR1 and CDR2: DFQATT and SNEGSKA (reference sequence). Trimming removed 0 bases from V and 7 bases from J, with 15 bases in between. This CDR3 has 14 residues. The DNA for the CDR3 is TGCAGTGCTAGAGATGGACAATCGGTCTCTGGCTACACCTTC. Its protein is CSARDGQSVSGYTF.

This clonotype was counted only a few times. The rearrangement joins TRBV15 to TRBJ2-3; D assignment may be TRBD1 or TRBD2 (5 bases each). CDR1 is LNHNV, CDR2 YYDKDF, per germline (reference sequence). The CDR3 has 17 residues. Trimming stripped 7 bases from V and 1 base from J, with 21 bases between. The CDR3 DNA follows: TGTGCCACCAAATCTACCACCGACGGGACGGGCACAGATACGCAGTATTTT. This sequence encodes CATKSTTDGTGTDTQYF.

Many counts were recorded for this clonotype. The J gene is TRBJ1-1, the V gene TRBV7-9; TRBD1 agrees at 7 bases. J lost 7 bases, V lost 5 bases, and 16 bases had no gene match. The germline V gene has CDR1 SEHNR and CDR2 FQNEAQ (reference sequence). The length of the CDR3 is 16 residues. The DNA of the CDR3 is TGTGCCAGCAGCGAACCGGGACAGTGGAATAAAAATGAAGCTTTCTTT. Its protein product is CASSEPGQWNKNEAFF. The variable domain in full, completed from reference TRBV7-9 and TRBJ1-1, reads DTGVSQNPRHKITKRGQNVTFRCDPISEHNRLYWYRQTLGQGPEFLTYFQNEAQLEKSRLLSDRFSAERPKGSFSTLEIQRTEQGDSAMYLCASSEPGQWNKNEAFFGQGTRLTVV.

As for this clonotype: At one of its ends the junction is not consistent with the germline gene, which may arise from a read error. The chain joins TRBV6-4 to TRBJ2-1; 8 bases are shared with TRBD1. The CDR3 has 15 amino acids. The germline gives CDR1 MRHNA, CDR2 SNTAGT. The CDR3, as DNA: TGTGCCAGCGGTGAAGCAGGGGGCGACTACAATGAGCAGTTCTTC. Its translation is CASGEAGGDYNEQFF.

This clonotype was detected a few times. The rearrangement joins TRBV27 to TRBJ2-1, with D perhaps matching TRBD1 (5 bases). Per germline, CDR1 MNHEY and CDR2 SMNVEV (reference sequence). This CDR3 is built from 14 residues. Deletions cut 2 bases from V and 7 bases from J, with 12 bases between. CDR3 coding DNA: TGTGCCAGCAGTTTAATAGACAGAGCGAATGAGCAGTTCTTC. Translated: CASSLIDRANEQFF.

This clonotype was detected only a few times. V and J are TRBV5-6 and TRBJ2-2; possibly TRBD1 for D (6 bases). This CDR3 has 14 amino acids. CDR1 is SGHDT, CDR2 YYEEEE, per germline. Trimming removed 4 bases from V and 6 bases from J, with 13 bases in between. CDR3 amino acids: CASSLNRVPGELFF. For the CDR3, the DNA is TGTGCCAGCAGCCTAAACAGGGTGCCCGGGGAGCTGTTTTTT.

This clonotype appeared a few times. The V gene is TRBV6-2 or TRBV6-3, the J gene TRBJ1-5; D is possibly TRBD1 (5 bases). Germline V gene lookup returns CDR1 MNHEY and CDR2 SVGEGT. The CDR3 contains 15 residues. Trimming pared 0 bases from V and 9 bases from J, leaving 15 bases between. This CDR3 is CASSYSTTGRPPQHF. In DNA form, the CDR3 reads TGTGCCAGCAGTTACTCGACAACAGGACGTCCGCCCCAGCATTTT.

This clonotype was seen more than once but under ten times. This CDR3 reads CASSLLLTGNTGELFF. In DNA form, the CDR3 reads TGTGCCAGCAGCTTACTTCTAACGGGGAACACCGGGGAGCTGTTTTTT. V usage is TRBV7-8 and J usage is TRBJ2-2; unclear D gene. The V end lost 2 bases, the J end lost 1 base, and 11 bases lay between the germline ends. The V gene's germline CDR1 is SGHVS and CDR2 FQNEAQ. There are 16 residues in the CDR3.

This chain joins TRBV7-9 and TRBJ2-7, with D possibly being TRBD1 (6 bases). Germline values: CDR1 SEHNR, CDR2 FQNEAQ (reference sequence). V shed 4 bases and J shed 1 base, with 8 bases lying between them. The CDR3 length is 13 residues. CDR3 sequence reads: CASSSDRSYEQYF. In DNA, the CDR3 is TGTGCCAGCAGCTCTGACAGGTCCTACGAGCAGTACTTC.

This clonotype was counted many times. This CDR3 is CASSYSSRTIGFF. The DNA for the CDR3 is TGTGCCAGCAGTTACTCGTCCCGGACAATTGGTTTCTTT. The V and J genes are TRBV6-5 and TRBJ1-1; weak D call: TRBD1 (5 bases). The germline CDR1 and CDR2 sequences are MNHEY and SVGAGI. This CDR3 has 13 residues. Deletions cut 0 bases from V and 13 bases from J, with 15 bases between.

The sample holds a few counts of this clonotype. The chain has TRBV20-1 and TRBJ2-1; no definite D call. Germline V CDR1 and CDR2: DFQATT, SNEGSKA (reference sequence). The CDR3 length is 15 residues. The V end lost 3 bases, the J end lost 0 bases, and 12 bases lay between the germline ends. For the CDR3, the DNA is TGCAGTGCTAGGACTGACACGAGCTCCTACAATGAGCAGTTCTTC. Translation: CSARTDTSSYNEQFF.

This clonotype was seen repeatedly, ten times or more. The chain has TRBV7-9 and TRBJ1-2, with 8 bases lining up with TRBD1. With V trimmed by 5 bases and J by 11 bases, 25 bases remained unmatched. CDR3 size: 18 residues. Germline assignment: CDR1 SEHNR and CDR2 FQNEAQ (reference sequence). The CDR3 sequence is CASSPIGTGPPASLEYTF. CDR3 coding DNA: TGTGCCAGCAGCCCAATCGGGACAGGCCCACCCGCTTCATTGGAATACACCTTC.

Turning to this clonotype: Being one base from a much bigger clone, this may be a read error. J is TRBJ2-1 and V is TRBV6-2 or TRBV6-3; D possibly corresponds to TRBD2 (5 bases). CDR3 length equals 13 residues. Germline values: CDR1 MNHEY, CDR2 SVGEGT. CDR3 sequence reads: CAISEVLAYEQFF. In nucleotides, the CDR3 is TGTGCCATCAGTGAAGTGTTAGCGTATGAGCAGTTCTTC.